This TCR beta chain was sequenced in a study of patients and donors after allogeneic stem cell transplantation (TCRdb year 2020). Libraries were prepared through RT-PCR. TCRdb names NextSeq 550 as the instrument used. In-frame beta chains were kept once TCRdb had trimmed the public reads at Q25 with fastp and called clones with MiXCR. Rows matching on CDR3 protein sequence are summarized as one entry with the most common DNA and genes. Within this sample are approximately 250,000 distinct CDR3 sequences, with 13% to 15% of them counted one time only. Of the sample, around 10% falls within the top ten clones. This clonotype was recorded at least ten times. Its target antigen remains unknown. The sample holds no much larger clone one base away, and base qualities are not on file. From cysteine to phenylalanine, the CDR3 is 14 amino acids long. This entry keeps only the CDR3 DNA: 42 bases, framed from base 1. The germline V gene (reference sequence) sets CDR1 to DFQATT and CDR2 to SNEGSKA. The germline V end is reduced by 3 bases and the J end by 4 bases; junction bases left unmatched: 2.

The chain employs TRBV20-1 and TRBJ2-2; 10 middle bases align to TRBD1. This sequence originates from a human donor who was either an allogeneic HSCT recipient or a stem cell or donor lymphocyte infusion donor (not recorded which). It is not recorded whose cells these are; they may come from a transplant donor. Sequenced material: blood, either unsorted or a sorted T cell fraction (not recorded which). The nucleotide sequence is TGCAGTGCTAGGACAGGGGGCCGCACCGGGGAGCTGTTTTTT. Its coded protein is CSARTGGRTGELFF.